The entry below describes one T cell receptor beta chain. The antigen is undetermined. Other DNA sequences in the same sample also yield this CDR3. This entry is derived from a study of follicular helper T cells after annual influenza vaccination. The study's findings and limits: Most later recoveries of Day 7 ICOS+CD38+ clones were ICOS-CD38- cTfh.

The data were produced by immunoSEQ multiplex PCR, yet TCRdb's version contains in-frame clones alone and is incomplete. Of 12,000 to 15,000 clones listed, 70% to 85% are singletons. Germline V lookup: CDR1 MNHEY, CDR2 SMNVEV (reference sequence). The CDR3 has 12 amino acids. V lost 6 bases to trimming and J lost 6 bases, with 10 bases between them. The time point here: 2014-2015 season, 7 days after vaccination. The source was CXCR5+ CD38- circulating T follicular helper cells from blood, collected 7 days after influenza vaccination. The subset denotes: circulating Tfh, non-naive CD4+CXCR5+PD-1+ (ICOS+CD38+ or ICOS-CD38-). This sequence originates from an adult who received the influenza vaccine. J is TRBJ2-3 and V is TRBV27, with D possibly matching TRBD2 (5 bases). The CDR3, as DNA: TGTGCCAGCAGCGCCGGACTGGATACGCAGTATTTT. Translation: CASSAGLDTQYF.